What follows are 16 T cell receptor beta chains derived from one specimen sequenced in a study of response to subunit inactivated influenza vaccine. Via MiXCR, TCRdb re-called the RT-PCR reads, giving one row per CDR3 protein. The sample has about 540,000 distinct CDR3 sequences; roughly 25% are singletons. The sample also formed part of further work on T cells expressing NK-cell markers. That report notes: Scientists made TCR beta cDNA using 5'RACE template switching with UMIs.

The sample in question was CD4+ T cells sorted from PBMCs, obtained 11 to 12 days after vaccination. All receptors come from a man aged 45 to 65 who received an inactivated influenza vaccine.

This CDR3 reads CASSSTTGTSYEQYF. The CDR3 DNA is TGTGCCAGCAGCTCCACAACCGGGACATCCTACGAGCAGTACTTC. The genes are TRBV7-2 and TRBJ2-7, with a weak D call TRBD1 (6 bases). Looked up from germline, CDR1 is SGHTA and CDR2 is FQGNSA. Deletions cut 4 bases from V and 1 base from J, with 14 bases between. The CDR3 sequence is 15 residues long.

This clonotype was seen only a few times. The J gene is TRBJ2-7, the V gene TRBV7-9, with a weak D call TRBD1 (5 bases). CDR1 SEHNR and CDR2 FQNEAQ come from the germline V gene (reference sequence). Trimming pared 0 bases from V and 1 base from J, leaving 13 bases between. The CDR3 has 16 residues. CDR3 residues: CASSLATGQGSYEQYF. The CDR3 nucleotides read TGTGCCAGCAGCTTAGCGACCGGTCAGGGATCCTACGAGCAGTACTTC.

The genes are TRBV7-8 and TRBJ2-1, with unresolved D. This CDR3 has 13 amino acids. Trimming shortened V by 3 bases and J by 5 bases, and 8 bases separated the two germline ends. Germline V gene sequence: CDR1 SGHVS, CDR2 FQNEAQ. The CDR3 here is CASSFRSDNEQFF. The DNA of the CDR3 is TGTGCCAGCAGCTTTCGGTCCGACAATGAGCAGTTCTTC.

This clonotype was seen only a few times. The chain recombines TRBV25-1 with TRBJ2-1; weak D call: TRBD1 (5 bases). CDR1 MGHDK and CDR2 SYGVNS come from the germline V gene. The CDR3 covers 16 residues. V shed 4 bases and J shed 0 bases, with 13 bases lying between them. The CDR3 sequence: CASSGSRQSSYNEQFF. The DNA for the CDR3 is TGTGCCAGCAGTGGTTCAAGACAGAGCTCCTACAATGAGCAGTTCTTC.

The genes are TRBV4-1 and TRBJ2-7, with D hard to call. The V end was cut by 2 bases, the J end by 4 bases, with 9 bases between. The CDR3 consists of 13 residues. CDR1 MGHRA and CDR2 YSYEKL come from the germline V gene. The CDR3 here is CASSQSTLYEQYF. The CDR3 nucleotides are TGCGCCAGCAGCCAAAGCACACTATACGAGCAGTACTTC.

The gene calls are TRBV20-1 and TRBJ1-2; D is unresolved. V was shortened by 5 bases and J by 11 bases, with 21 bases between the two germline ends. This CDR3 has 13 amino acids. Germline loops: CDR1 DFQATT, CDR2 SNEGSKA (reference sequence). CDR3 nucleotide sequence: TGCAGTGCTTACGATAGCGGAGGGTTGAGGTACACCTTC. This gives the protein CSAYDSGGLRYTF.

Only a few counts were recorded for this clonotype. The genes are TRBV29-1 and TRBJ1-2; no definite D call. Per the germline V gene, CDR1 is SQVTM and CDR2 is ANQGSEA. This CDR3 has 12 residues. V was cut by 5 bases and J by 4 bases, with 11 bases left in between. CDR3 sequence reads: CSVRHIGYGYTF. The CDR3 DNA is TGCAGCGTTCGACATATCGGCTATGGCTACACCTTC.

This clonotype has only a few counts. The rearrangement uses TRBV2 and TRBJ1-5, with D perhaps matching TRBD1 (6 bases). The CDR3 consists of 16 residues. Per the germline V gene, CDR1 is SNHLY and CDR2 is FYNNEI. Trimming shortened V by 3 bases and J by 0 bases, and 12 bases separated the two germline ends. In DNA form, the CDR3 reads TGTGCCAGCAGTGATTTGGGACAAAGTAGCAATCAGCCCCAGCATTTT. This sequence encodes CASSDLGQSSNQPQHF.

The CDR3 loop is CASSLVEGTKALHEQYF. The CDR3 nucleotides read TGTGCCAGCAGCTTAGTAGAGGGGACTAAGGCTCTTCACGAGCAGTACTTC. This chain joins TRBV7-7 and TRBJ2-7, with 7 bases matching TRBD2. CDR1 is SSHAT and CDR2 is FNYEAQ in the germline V gene (reference sequence). Losses at the gene ends were 1 base for V and 5 bases for J; bases not matched to a gene: 14. The CDR3 spans 17 residues.

This clonotype was seen only a few times. The chain has TRBV27 and TRBJ2-4; 9 bases align to TRBD1. The V segment lost 6 bases and the J segment 9 bases; nucleotides outside the gene matches: 9. Germline CDR1 MNHEY, CDR2 SMNVEV (reference sequence). The CDR3 runs to 14 residues. CDR3 amino acids: CASRGQGWVGIQYF. The CDR3 nucleotides read TGTGCCAGCAGAGGACAGGGGTGGGTTGGCATTCAGTACTTC.

This clonotype was counted ten times or more. V and J are TRBV12-3 or TRBV12-4 and TRBJ2-3; TRBD2 matches 9 bases. This CDR3 has 15 amino acids. The V and J ends lost 3 bases and 7 bases, in that order; junction bases with no gene match: 8. CDR3 bases: TGTGCCAGCAGTTTGAGTGCGGGGGGGAGGAATACGCAGTATTTT. Its translation is CASSLSAGGRNTQYF.

In this sample, this clonotype turned up a few times. The rearrangement uses TRBV7-9 and TRBJ2-3; TRBD1 is a possible D gene (5 bases). Trimming cost V 7 bases and J 0 bases, with 11 bases left between them. CDR3 size: 14 residues. Germline V CDR1 and CDR2: SEHNR, FQNEAQ (reference sequence). CDR3 sequence: CASKGPISTDTQYF. DNA for the CDR3: TGTGCCAGCAAGGGGCCGATTAGCACAGATACGCAGTATTTT.

The sample holds a few counts of this clonotype. The chain is built from TRBV20-1 and TRBJ2-3; D ambiguous. CDR1 and CDR2 (germline): DFQATT, SNEGSKA (reference sequence). This CDR3 comprises 14 residues. Trimming stripped 6 bases from V and 2 bases from J, with 15 bases between. The CDR3 coding sequence is TGCAGTGCCGTCAGGCCGGAGCTCACAGATACGCAGTATTTT. Amino acid sequence: CSAVRPELTDTQYF.

The genes are TRBV11-2 and TRBJ2-1, with 8 nucleotides matching TRBD1. The V gene end was trimmed by 5 bases and the J gene end by 6 bases; junction bases not matched to a gene: 9. CDR1 is SGHAT and CDR2 is FQNNGV in the germline V gene. The CDR3 is 15 amino acids. CDR3 nucleotides: TGTGCCAGCAGCCCGACAGGGGTAAGAAGCAATGAGCAGTTCTTC. Translating it yields CASSPTGVRSNEQFF.

The chain combines TRBV7-2 with TRBJ1-5; 7 nucleotides agree with TRBD1. CDR1 and CDR2 (germline): SGHTA, FQGNSA. V shed 4 bases, J shed 0 bases, and the junction held 6 bases outside the gene matches. CDR3 length equals 16 residues. The CDR3 nucleotides read TGTGCCAGCAGCTCTCGGACAGGTAGTAGCAATCAGCCCCAGCATTTT. Translation: CASSSRTGSSNQPQHF.

V and J are TRBV20-1 and TRBJ2-7; 9 bases agree with TRBD1. This CDR3 has 13 amino acids. After removal of 2 bases from V and 4 bases from J, the junction contained 3 bases not matched to a gene. The germline CDR1 and CDR2 sequences are DFQATT and SNEGSKA (reference sequence). The CDR3 DNA reads as TGCAGTGCTAGAAAGGACAGGGGATACGAGCAGTACTTC. Its protein is CSARKDRGYEQYF.